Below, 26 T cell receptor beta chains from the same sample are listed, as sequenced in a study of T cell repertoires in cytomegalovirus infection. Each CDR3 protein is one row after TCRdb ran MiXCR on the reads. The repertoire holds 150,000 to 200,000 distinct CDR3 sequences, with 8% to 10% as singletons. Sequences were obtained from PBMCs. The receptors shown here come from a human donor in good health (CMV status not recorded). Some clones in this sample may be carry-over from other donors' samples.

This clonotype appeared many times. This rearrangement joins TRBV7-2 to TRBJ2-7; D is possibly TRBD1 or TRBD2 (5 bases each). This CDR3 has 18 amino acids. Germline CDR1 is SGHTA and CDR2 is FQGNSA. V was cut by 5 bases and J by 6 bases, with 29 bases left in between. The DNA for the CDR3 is TGTGCCAGCAGCCAATTCCACCTACAGGCTTCGGCGGGTTTCGAGCAGTACTTC. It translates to CASSQFHLQASAGFEQYF.

CDR3 nucleotide sequence: TGTGCCAGCAGGTCCGGCCGGGACAGGGAAGCTTTCTTT. This translates into CASRSGRDREAFF. This rearrangement joins TRBV6-5 to TRBJ1-1; 8 bases align to TRBD1. Trimming removed 6 bases from V and 8 bases from J; junction bases left unmatched: 8. From germline, CDR1 is MNHEY and CDR2 SVGAGI. The length of the CDR3 is 13 residues.

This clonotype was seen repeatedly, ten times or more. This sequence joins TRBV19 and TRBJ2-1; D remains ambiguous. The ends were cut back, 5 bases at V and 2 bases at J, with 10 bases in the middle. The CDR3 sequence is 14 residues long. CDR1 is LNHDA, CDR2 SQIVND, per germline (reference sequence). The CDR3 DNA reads TGTGCCAGTAGTTTCGACGGAGCCTACAATGAGCAGTTCTTC. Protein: CASSFDGAYNEQFF. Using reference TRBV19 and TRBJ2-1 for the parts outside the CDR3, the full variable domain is DGGITQSPKYLFRKEGQNVTLSCEQNLNHDAMYWYRQDPGQGLRLIYYSQIVNDFQKGDIAEGYSVSREKKESFPLTVTSAQKNPTAFYLCASSFDGAYNEQFFGPGTRLTVL.

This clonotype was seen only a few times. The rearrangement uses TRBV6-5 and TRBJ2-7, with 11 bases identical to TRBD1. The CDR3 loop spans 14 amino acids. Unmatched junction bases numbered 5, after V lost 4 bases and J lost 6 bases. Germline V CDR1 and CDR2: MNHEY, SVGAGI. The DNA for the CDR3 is TGTGCCAGCAGTTCGACCGGGACAGGGGGCGAGCAGTACTTC. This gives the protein CASSSTGTGGEQYF.

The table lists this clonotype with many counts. As DNA, the CDR3 is TGTGCCAGCAGCTTACTGGCAGGGGGCCTCTATGGCTACACCTTC. Translating gives CASSLLAGGLYGYTF. The gene calls are TRBV7-8 and TRBJ1-2; 8 bases fit TRBD1. Looked up from germline, CDR1 is SGHVS and CDR2 is FQNEAQ. The CDR3 runs to 15 residues. The V gene end was trimmed by 2 bases and the J gene end by 4 bases; junction bases not matched to a gene: 6.

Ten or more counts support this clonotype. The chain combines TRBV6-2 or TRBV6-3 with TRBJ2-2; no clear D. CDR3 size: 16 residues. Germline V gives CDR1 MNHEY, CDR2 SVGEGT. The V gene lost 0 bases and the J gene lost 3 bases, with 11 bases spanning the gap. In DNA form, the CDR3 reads TGTGCCAGCAGTTACTCCCGGCGACCGGACACCGGGGAGCTGTTTTTT. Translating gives CASSYSRRPDTGELFF.

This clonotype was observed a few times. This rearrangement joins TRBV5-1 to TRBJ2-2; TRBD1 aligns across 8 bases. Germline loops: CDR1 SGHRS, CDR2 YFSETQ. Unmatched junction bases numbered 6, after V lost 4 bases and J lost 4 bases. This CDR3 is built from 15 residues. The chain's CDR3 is CASSIQGAPTGELFF. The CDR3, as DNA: TGCGCCAGCAGCATCCAGGGGGCGCCCACCGGGGAGCTGTTTTTT.

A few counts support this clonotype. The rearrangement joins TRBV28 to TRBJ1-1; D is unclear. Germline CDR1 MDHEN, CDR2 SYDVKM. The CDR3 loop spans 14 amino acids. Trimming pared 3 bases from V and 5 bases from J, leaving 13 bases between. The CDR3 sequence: CASSLGGTWTEAFF. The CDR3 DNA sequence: TGTGCCAGCAGTTTGGGAGGAACGTGGACTGAAGCTTTCTTT.

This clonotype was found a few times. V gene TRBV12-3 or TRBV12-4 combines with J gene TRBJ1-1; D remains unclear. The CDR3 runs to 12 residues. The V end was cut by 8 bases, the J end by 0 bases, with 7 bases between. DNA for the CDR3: TGTGCCAGCCAAAGGATGAACACTGAAGCTTTCTTT. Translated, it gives CASQRMNTEAFF.

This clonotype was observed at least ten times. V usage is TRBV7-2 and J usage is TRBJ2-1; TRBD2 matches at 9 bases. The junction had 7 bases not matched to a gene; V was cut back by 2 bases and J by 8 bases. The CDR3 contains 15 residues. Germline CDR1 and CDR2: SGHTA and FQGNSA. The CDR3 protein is CASSLSLAGFHEQFF. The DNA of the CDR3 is TGTGCCAGCAGCTTAAGTCTAGCGGGATTCCATGAGCAGTTCTTC.

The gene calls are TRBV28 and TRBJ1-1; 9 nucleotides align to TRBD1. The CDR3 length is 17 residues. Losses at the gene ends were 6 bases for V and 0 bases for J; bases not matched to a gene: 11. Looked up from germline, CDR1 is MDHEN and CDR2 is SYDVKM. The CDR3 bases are TGTGCCAGCAGCCCCCCGGGACAGGGCCACCTGAACACTGAAGCTTTCTTT. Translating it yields CASSPPGQGHLNTEAFF.

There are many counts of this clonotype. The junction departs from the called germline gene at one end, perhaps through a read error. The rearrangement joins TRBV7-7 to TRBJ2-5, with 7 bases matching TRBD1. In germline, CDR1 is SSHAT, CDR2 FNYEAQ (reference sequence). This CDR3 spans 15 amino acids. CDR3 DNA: TGTGCTAGCAGCTTATGGGACAGAAGTTCGGAGACCCAGTACTTC. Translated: CASSLWDRSSETQYF.

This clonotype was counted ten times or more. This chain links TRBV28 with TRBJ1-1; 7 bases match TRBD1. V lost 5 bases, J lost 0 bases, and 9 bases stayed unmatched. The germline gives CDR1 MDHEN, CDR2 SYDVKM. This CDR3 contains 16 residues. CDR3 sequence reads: CASSTRQGFLNTEAFF. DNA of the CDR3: TGTGCCAGCAGTACCCGACAGGGCTTTCTGAACACTGAAGCTTTCTTT.

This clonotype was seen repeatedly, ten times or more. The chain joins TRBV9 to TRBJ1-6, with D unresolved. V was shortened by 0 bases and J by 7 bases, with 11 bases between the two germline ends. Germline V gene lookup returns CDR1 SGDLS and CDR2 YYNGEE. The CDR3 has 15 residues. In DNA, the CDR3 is TGTGCCAGCAGCGTAGGGGTTGTCTCGAATTCACCCCTCCACTTT. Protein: CASSVGVVSNSPLHF. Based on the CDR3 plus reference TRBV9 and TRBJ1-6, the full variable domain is DSGVTQTPKHLITATGQRVTLRCSPRSGDLSVYWYQQSLDQGLQFLIQYYNGEERAKGNILERFSAQQFPDLHSELNLSSLELGDSALYFCASSVGVVSNSPLHFGNGTRLTVT.

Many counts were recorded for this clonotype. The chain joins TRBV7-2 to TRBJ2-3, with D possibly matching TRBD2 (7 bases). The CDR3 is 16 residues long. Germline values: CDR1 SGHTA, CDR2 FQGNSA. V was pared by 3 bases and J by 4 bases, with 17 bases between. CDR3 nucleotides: TGTGCCAGCAGCTTGAAGAGGGGGGGGGTATCAGATACGCAGTATTTT. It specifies CASSLKRGGVSDTQYF.

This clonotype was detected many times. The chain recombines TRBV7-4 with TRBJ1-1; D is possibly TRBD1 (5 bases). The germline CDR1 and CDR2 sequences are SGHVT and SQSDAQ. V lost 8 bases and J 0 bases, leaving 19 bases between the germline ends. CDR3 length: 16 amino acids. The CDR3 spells CASGEMKTVMNTEAFF. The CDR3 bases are TGTGCCAGCGGCGAGATGAAGACAGTCATGAACACTGAAGCTTTCTTT. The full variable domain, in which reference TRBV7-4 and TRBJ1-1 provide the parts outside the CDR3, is GAGVSQSPRYKVAKRGRDVALRCDSISGHVTLYWYRQTLGQGSEVLTYSQSDAQRDKSGRPSGRFSAERPERSVSTLKIQRTEQGDSAVYLCASGEMKTVMNTEAFFGQGTRLTVV.

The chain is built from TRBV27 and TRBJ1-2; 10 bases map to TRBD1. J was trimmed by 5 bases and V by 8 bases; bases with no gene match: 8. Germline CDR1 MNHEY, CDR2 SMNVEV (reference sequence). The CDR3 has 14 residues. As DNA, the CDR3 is TGTGCCAGCCGCCTCGGACAGGGGGAGTATGGCTACACCTTC. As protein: CASRLGQGEYGYTF.

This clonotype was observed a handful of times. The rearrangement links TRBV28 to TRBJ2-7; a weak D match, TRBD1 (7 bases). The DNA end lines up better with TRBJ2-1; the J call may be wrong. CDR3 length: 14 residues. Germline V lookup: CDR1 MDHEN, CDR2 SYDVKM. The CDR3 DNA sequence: TGTGCCAGCAACGAGGGGGGACAGCCAGGCGAGCAGTTCTTC. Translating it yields CASNEGGQPGEQFF.

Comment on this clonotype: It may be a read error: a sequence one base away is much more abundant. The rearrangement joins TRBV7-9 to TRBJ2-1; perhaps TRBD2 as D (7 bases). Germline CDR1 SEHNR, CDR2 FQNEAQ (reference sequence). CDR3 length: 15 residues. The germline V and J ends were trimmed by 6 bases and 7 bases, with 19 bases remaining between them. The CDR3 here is CASRHPGGVGNEQFF. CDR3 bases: TGTGCCAGCAGACACCCGGGGGGCGTTGGGAATGAGCAGTTCTTC.

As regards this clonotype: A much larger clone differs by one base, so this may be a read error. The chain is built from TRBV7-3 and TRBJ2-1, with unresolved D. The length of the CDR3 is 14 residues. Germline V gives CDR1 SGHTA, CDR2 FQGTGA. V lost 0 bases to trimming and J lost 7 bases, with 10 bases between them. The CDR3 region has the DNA TGTGCCAGCAGCTTAACGATTAAAGGGAATGAGCAGTTCTTC. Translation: CASSLTIKGNEQFF.

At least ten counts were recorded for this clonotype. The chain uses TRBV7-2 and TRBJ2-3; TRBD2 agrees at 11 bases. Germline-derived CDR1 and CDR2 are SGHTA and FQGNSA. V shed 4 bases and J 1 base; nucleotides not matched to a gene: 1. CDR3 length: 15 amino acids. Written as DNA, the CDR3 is TGTGCCAGCAGCTCGGGACTAGCGGGCACAGATACGCAGTATTTT. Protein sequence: CASSSGLAGTDTQYF.

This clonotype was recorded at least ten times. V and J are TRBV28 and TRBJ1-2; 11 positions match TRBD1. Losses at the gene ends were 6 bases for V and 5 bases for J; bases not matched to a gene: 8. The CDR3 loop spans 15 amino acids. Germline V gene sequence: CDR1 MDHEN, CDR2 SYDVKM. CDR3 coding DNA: TGTGCCAGCAGACCCCTGGGACAGGGGGGGTATGGCTACACCTTC. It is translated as CASRPLGQGGYGYTF.

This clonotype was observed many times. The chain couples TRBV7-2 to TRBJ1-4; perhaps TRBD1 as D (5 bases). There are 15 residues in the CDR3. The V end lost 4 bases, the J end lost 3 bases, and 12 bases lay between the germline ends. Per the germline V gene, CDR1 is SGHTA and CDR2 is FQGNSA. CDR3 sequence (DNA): TGTGCCAGCAGCTACGGGGGGTCGGCTAATGAAAAACTGTTTTTT. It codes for CASSYGGSANEKLFF. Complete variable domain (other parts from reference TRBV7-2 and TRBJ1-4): GAGVSQSPSNKVTEKGKDVELRCDPISGHTALYWYRQSLGQGLEFLIYFQGNSAPDKSGLPSDRFSAERTGGSVSTLTIQRTQQEDSAVYLCASSYGGSANEKLFFGSGTQLSVL.

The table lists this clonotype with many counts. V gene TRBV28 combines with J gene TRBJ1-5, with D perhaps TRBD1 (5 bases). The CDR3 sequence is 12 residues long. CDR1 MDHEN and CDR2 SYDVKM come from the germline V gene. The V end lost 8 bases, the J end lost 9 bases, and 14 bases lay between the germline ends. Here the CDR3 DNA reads TGTGCCAGCCACGCGGAGGGACGGCCCCAGCATTTT. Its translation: CASHAEGRPQHF.

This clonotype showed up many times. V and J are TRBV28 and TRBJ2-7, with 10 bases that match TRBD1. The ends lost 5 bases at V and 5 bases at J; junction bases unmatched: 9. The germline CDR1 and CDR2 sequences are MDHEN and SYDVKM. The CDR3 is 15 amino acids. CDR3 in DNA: TGTGCCAGCAGTGCCCCGGGACAGGGGAACAACGAGCAGTACTTC. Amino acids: CASSAPGQGNNEQYF.

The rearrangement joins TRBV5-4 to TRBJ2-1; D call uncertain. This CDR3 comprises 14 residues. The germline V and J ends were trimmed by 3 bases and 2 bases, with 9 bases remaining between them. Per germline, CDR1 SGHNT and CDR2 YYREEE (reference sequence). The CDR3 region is CASSSPPPYNEQFF. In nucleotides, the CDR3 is TGTGCCAGCAGCTCTCCGCCCCCCTACAATGAGCAGTTCTTC. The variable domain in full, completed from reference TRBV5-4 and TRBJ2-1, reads ETGVTQSPTHLIKTRGQQVTLRCSSQSGHNTVSWYQQALGQGPQFIFQYYREEENGRGNFPPRFSGLQFPNYSSELNVNALELDDSALYLCASSSPPPYNEQFFGPGTRLTVL.